The sequence of this T cell receptor (beta chain) was determined in a study of T cell changes during pregnancy in multiple sclerosis (dated by TCRdb to the late 2010s). In terms of the full investigation: The study examined how the T cell repertoire changed over the course of pregnancy in women with multiple sclerosis.

CDR1 and CDR2, per the germline V gene, are SGDLS and YYNGEE. The CDR3 sequence holds 12 residues, the cysteine and phenylalanine included. CDR3 DNA is the only sequence kept; it has 36 bases, read in frame from the first base. Trimmed from V: 4 bases; trimmed from J: 8 bases; junction bases lacking a gene match: 3. The library was built by means of the immunoSEQ multiplex PCR assay. TCRdb re-hosts the immuneACCESS table, in-frame sequences only. Its copies lack some clones; in the studies checked, an unresolved V gene accounts for under half of them, and the cause for the rest is not known. Recorded for this sample are under 75,000 clones; roughly nine tenths of them occurred a single time. The ten largest clonotypes hold 0.49% of the sample. This clone was detected a few times. It lacks a known antigen. No much larger clone is present one base from it, and per-base qualities are unavailable.

This sequence was found in a female donor in good health, enrolled as a control in a pregnancy study. This specimen consisted of CD4+ T cells from peripheral blood mononuclear cells, obtained after pregnancy. This receptor chain uses TRBV9 and TRBJ1-2; 9 nucleotides in the junction match TRBD1. The bases are TGTGCCAGCAGCCCAGGACAGGGGGGCTACACCTTC. Its protein is CASSPGQGGYTF.